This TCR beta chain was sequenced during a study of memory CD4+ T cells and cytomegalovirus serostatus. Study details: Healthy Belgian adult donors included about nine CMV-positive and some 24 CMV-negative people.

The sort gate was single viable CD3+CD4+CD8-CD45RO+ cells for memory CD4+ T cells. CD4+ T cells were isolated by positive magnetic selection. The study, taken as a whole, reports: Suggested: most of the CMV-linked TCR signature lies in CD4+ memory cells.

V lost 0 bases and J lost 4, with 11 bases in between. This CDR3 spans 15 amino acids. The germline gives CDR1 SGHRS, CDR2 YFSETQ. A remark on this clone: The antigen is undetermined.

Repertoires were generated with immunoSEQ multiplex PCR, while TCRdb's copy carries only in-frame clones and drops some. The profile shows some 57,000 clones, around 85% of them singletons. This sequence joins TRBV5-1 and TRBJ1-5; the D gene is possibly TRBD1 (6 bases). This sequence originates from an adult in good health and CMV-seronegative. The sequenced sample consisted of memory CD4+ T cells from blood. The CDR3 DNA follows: TGCGCCAGCAGCTTGGAGGGGACACCTAATCAGCCCCAGCATTTT. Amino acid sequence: CASSLEGTPNQPQHF. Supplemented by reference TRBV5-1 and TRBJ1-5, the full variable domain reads KAGVTQTPRYLIKTRGQQVTLSCSPISGHRSVSWYQQTPGQGLQFLFEYFSETQRNKGNFPGRFSGRQFSNSRSEMNVSTLELGDSALYLCASSLEGTPNQPQHFGDGTRLSIL.